This is a list of T cell receptor beta chains from one sample in a study of human T cells and chemical hapten exposure. TCRdb analysed the RACE reads with MiXCR anew, one entry per CDR3 protein. The sample lists about 100,000 distinct CDR3 sequences; roughly a tenth were seen once. Material: whole blood, obtained in connection with sensitization to the hapten diphenylcyclopropenone (DPC). The receptor set was obtained from a man aged 35 to 55 with alopecia areata. Some clones in this sample may be carry-over from other donors' samples. Both conserved end residues are part of each CDR3. A D gene is named only where the DNA matches it firmly. The size entry is marked missing in some rows and otherwise reads once, few, many or a size class.

J	V	size	D	DNA	CDR3
TRBJ1-3	TRBV3-1	many	NA	TGTGCCAGCAGCCTCCGATCTGGAAACACCATATATTTT	CASSLRSGNTIYF
TRBJ2-3	TRBV29-1	few	NA	TGCAGCGTTGAGTGGTTAACAGATACGCAGTATTTT	CSVEWLTDTQYF
TRBJ2-7	TRBV6-5	NA	TRBD2	TGTGCCAGCAGTTACTCTAGCGGGAGGCTACTCTCCTACGAGCAGTACTTC	CASSYSSGRLLSYEQYF
TRBJ2-1	TRBV12-3/TRBV12-4	NA	TRBD2	TGTGCCAGCAGTTTGGAGGGGGCGGGAGGGTACTTC	CASSLEGAGGYF
TRBJ2-7	TRBV2	many	NA	TGTGCCAGCAGCGGGTTCGCCGGGATCCACTTC	CASSGFAGIHF
TRBJ2-1	TRBV6-2/TRBV6-3	few	NA	TGTGCCAGCAGTTACTCAAGGGGGACCTACAATGAGCAGTTCTTC	CASSYSRGTYNEQFF
TRBJ1-2	TRBV14	many	TRBD1	TGTGCCAGCAGCCAATCGACGGGACAGGGATATTATGGCTACACCTTC	CASSQSTGQGYYGYTF
TRBJ2-1	TRBV4-2	NA	NA	TGTGCCAGCAGCCCCGGAGTAAGGGTTGAGAATGAGCAGTTCTTC	CASSPGVRVENEQFF
TRBJ2-7	TRBV28	many	TRBD2	TGTGCCAGCAGAACCGGGGGGGCGGACGAGCAGTACTTC	CASRTGGADEQYF
TRBJ2-6	TRBV7-8	many	NA	TGTGCCAGCAGCTTTAGCTCTGGGGCCAACGTCCTGACTTTC	CASSFSSGANVLTF
TRBJ1-1	TRBV14	many	NA	TGTGCCAGCAGCCAAGCCAGGGGCCACACTGAAGCTTTCTTT	CASSQARGHTEAFF
TRBJ1-3	TRBV6-6	NA	NA	TGTGCCAGCAGTTACTCGGACGGAGGAAACACCATATATTTT	CASSYSDGGNTIYF
TRBJ1-5	TRBV27	many	TRBD1	TGTGCCAGCAGTTTATCCGGGGACAGGGGGCGCGGAAGCAATCAGCCCCAGCATTTT	CASSLSGDRGRGSNQPQHF
TRBJ1-4	TRBV27	many	TRBD1	TGTGCCAGCAGGGGGACAGGGGGCTTTAATACTAATGAAAAACTGTTTTTT	CASRGTGGFNTNEKLFF
TRBJ2-1	TRBV6-5	NA	NA	TGTGCCAGCAACTCCCTGACGACCAATGAGCAGTTCTTC	CASNSLTTNEQFF
TRBJ2-1	TRBV3-1	NA	NA	TGTGCCAGCAGCCCTGGACTATACAATGAGCAGTTCTTC	CASSPGLYNEQFF
TRBJ2-3	TRBV24-1	few	TRBD2	TGTGCCACCAGACCGAGCGGGAAAATCACAGATACGCAGTATTTT	CATRPSGKITDTQYF
TRBJ2-3	TRBV6-2/TRBV6-3	few	TRBD1	TGTGCCAGCAGGCCCCTTCTGGGACAGGACTCTAGCACAGATACGCAGTATTTT	CASRPLLGQDSSTDTQYF
TRBJ2-7	TRBV6-5	NA	TRBD2	TGTGCCAGCAGTTACTCGTTTCCCGGGAGGGGCCTCTACGAGCAGTACTTC	CASSYSFPGRGLYEQYF
TRBJ1-4	TRBV20-1	few	NA	TGCAGTGCTCCCCAAGAAAAACTGTTTTTT	CSAPQEKLFF
TRBJ2-7	TRBV19	NA	TRBD2	TGTGCCAGTAGGCCCGGCATAGCGGGAACGGGCGAGCAGTACTTC	CASRPGIAGTGEQYF
TRBJ1-5	TRBV7-2	many	TRBD1	TGTGCCAGCAGCCCTGGACAGGTCAATCAGCCCCAGCATTTT	CASSPGQVNQPQHF
TRBJ1-5	TRBV20-1	few	NA	TGCAGTGCTAGGGACTCTAGCAATCAGCCCCAGCATTTT	CSARDSSNQPQHF
TRBJ2-7	TRBV5-1	few	NA	TGCGCCAGCAGCTTGGCGGGGACAACCTACGAGCAGTACTTC	CASSLAGTTYEQYF
TRBJ1-5	TRBV4-3	NA	NA	TGCGCCAGCAGCCAAGATATCTGGGCCCTCGGAGGTCAGCCCCAGAATTTT	CASSQDIWALGGQPQNF
TRBJ2-4	TRBV11-3	NA	TRBD1	TGTGCCAGCAGCACGGGGTTCGGGACAGTGGCAAACATTCAGTACTTC	CASSTGFGTVANIQYF
TRBJ2-2	TRBV14	many	NA	TGTGCCAGCACCAAGGCTCAGGATTACGACACCGGGGAGCTGTTTTTT	CASTKAQDYDTGELFF
TRBJ2-1	TRBV6-1	few	NA	TGTGCCAGCGGTACGCACGACAATGAGCAGTTCTTC	CASGTHDNEQFF
TRBJ1-2	TRBV28	many	TRBD1	TGTGCCAGCACCGATATAGGACAGGGAAACTATGGCTACACCTTC	CASTDIGQGNYGYTF
TRBJ1-6	TRBV28	many	NA	TGTGCCAGCAGCACCGTTAAAGGGGCCTATAATTCACCCCTCCACTTT	CASSTVKGAYNSPLHF
TRBJ2-5	TRBV9	many	TRBD1	TGTGCCAGCAGCGTAGCTACAGGGGCAGAGACCCAGTACTTC	CASSVATGAETQYF
TRBJ2-1	TRBV27	many	NA	TGTGCCAGCAGTTTGGGGTACAATGAGCAGTTCTTC	CASSLGYNEQFF
TRBJ1-6	TRBV3-1	NA	NA	TGTGCCAGCAGCCAAACAGGGATTAATTCACCCCTCCACTTT	CASSQTGINSPLHF
TRBJ2-2	TRBV5-1	NA	NA	TGCGCCAGCAGCTTGTCCGGGGAGCTGTTTTTT	CASSLSGELFF
TRBJ2-7	TRBV6-5	NA	NA	TGTGCCAGCAGTCCGTATAAGCGCTACGAGCAGTACTTC	CASSPYKRYEQYF
TRBJ2-1	TRBV29-1	many	NA	TGCAGCGTGCCCGGGGCCTGGAACTACAATGAGCAGTTCTTC	CSVPGAWNYNEQFF
TRBJ2-3	TRBV21-1	few	NA	TGTGCCAGCAGCAAAGGGGGAATCAGCACAGATACGCAGTATTTT	CASSKGGISTDTQYF
TRBJ2-3	TRBV6-5	NA	NA	TGTGCCAGCAGTTACGGCCCCACAGATACGCAGTATTTT	CASSYGPTDTQYF
TRBJ2-1	TRBV11-2	NA	TRBD2	TGTGCCAGCAGCTTAGTACTAGCGTCATTCAACGGCAATGAGCAGTTCTTC	CASSLVLASFNGNEQFF
TRBJ2-2	TRBV29-1	NA	NA	TGCAGCGTTGGGCACAGCACCGGGGAGCTGTTTTTT	CSVGHSTGELFF
TRBJ2-2	TRBV3-1	few	TRBD2	TGTGCCAGCAGCCCCGGGGGACTAACGAACACCGGGGAGCTGTTTTTT	CASSPGGLTNTGELFF
TRBJ2-6	TRBV19	NA	NA	TGTGCCACCCAGGGCCTAACCGGGGCCAACGTCCTGACTTTC	CATQGLTGANVLTF
TRBJ1-1	TRBV2	NA	NA	TGTGCCAGCAGTGAAGGGGAGATCCCGGGAGCTTTCTTT	CASSEGEIPGAFF
TRBJ2-7	TRBV6-6	few	TRBD1	TGTGCCAGCCGACACCCGGACCTCCCGGGACAGGTCAGCTCCTACGAGCAGTACTTC	CASRHPDLPGQVSSYEQYF
TRBJ2-3	TRBV2	medium-sized	TRBD2	TGTGCCAGCGGTTCCGGGACTAGCGTATCAGATACGCAGTATTTT	CASGSGTSVSDTQYF
TRBJ1-1	TRBV20-1	many	TRBD1	TGCAGTGCTAGGGCCGGGACAGAGTCTGAAGCTTTCTTT	CSARAGTESEAFF
TRBJ2-2	TRBV6-4	few	NA	TGTGCCAGCAGCCCCCAGGGCCAAAACACCGGGGAGCTGTTTTTT	CASSPQGQNTGELFF
TRBJ1-6	TRBV20-1	many	NA	TGCAGTGCTAGAGGGACAGCCCACCCAAATTCACCCCTCCACTTT	CSARGTAHPNSPLHF
TRBJ2-5	TRBV29-1	few	TRBD1	TGCAGCGTGACAGGGGTTGGGCAAGAGACCCAGTACTTC	CSVTGVGQETQYF
TRBJ2-3	TRBV19	many	TRBD2	TGTGCCAGTAGTAGACTAGCGGGAGCAGGAACAGATACGCAGTATTTT	CASSRLAGAGTDTQYF
TRBJ2-7	TRBV6-1	once	NA	TGTGCCAGCAGTCAATTCACTCATGGAGCAGGCAGCTCCTACGAGCAGTACTTC	CASSQFTHGAGSSYEQYF
TRBJ2-3	TRBV12-3/TRBV12-4	few	NA	TGTGCCAGCAGTTTAGAGGGTGTTAACACAGATACGCAGTATTTT	CASSLEGVNTDTQYF
TRBJ2-2	TRBV7-2	NA	NA	TGTGCCAGCAGCTCGATCCCCCCGCCGAACACCGGGGAGCTGTTTTTT	CASSSIPPPNTGELFF
TRBJ1-1	TRBV12-3/TRBV12-4	many	NA	TGTGCCAGCAGTCCCGGGAGCCCGGAAGCTTTCTTT	CASSPGSPEAFF
TRBJ2-4	TRBV3-1	few	NA	TGTGCCAGCAGCCAACGGGACGGCCTAGCCAAAAACATTCAGTACTTC	CASSQRDGLAKNIQYF
TRBJ2-2	TRBV7-6	few	NA	TGTGCCAGCAGCTTAGGCCAGCACACCGGGGAGCTGTTTTTT	CASSLGQHTGELFF
TRBJ1-1	TRBV12-3/TRBV12-4	many	NA	TGTGCCAGCAGTCGGACGGCAAGTGAAGCTTTCTTT	CASSRTASEAFF